The 3 T cell receptor beta chains listed next were all sequenced from one sample in a study of beta chain features in type 1 diabetes. Study-level points and caveats: Among patients with Type 1 diabetes, TCRB CDR3s were moderately but significantly shorter in every one of the four CD4+ subsets.

Of the isolated RNA, all was reverse transcribed, and so the sequenced material was expressed TCRB transcripts. Clones were sequenced by immunoSEQ multiplex PCR, and TCRdb holds only the in-frame ones, with some missing. In the table there are around 360,000 clones, approximately 12% of which are singletons. No antigen is known for these receptors. The sample taken for sequencing was naive CD4+ T cells from blood. Receptor source: a woman under 30 with type 1 diabetes.

V is TRBV29-1 and J is TRBJ1-1, with TRBD1 matching 8 bases. This CDR3 contains 14 residues. The junction had 8 bases not matched to a gene; V was cut back by 7 bases and J by 1 base. CDR1 and CDR2 from the germline V gene are SQVTM and ANQGSEA. The CDR3 DNA reads as TGCAGCGCTGGGACAGGAACCAAGAACACTGAAGCTTTCTTT. As protein: CSAGTGTKNTEAFF.

The table lists this clone with a few counts. This chain joins TRBV13 and TRBJ1-1; no clear D gene. This CDR3 has 13 amino acids. V lost 4 bases to trimming and J lost 0 bases, with 6 bases between them. Germline CDR1 is PRHDT and CDR2 is FYEKMQ (reference sequence). The CDR3 DNA sequence: TGTGCCAGCAGCTCATCATTGAACACTGAAGCTTTCTTT. The encoded protein is CASSSSLNTEAFF.

V is TRBV7-2 and J is TRBJ2-7; D is unresolved. Germline CDR1 SGHTA, CDR2 FQGNSA. The length of the CDR3 is 15 residues. The V and J ends lost 7 bases and 2 bases respectively, with 18 bases between them. In nucleotides, the CDR3 is TGTGCCAGCACCGCTTTGGGTAGCCTTCCCTACGAGCAGTACTTC. Translating it yields CASTALGSLPYEQYF.